Listed below are T cell receptor beta chains from one sample, sequenced in a study of CD8 T cells in Susac syndrome. TCRdb used MiXCR to reprocess the immunoSEQ multiplex PCR reads, holding one entry per CDR3 protein. The sample yields about 440,000 distinct CDR3 sequences, 85% to 90% seen once. Sequencing was done on a sample of CD8+ T cells from PBMCs. These receptors came from a human donor with multiple sclerosis. Both conserved end residues are part of each CDR3. Fields, in order: J gene, D gene, clone size, V gene, CDR3 DNA, CDR3 protein. A D gene is named only where the DNA matches it firmly. Size tells how often a clone was seen (once, few, many) or the class of an expanded clone, and some rows leave it out.

>TRBJ2-7|-|-|TRBV2
TGTGCCAGCAGCCCGGCGACAAGGCTCTCCAGGGAAGAGCAGTACTTC
CASSPATRLSREEQYF
>TRBJ2-5|-|-|TRBV7-9
TGTGCCAGCAGCTTAGTAACAGGGAATATCGAGACCCAGTACTTC
CASSLVTGNIETQYF
>TRBJ2-1|TRBD2|-|TRBV7-9
TGTGCCAGTAAAACTACTAGCGGGGACAATGAGCAGTTCTTC
CASKTTSGDNEQFF
>TRBJ1-2|-|-|TRBV10-3
TGTGCCATCAGTGAGTCATGGGCGGCGCCCTTCTATGGCTGCACCTTC
CAISESWAAPFYGCTF
>TRBJ2-3|-|-|TRBV5-5
TGTGCCAGCAGCCAGGAATCGACAGATACGCAGTATTTT
CASSQESTDTQYF
>TRBJ1-2|TRBD1|few|TRBV6-5
TGTGCCAGCAGTTACTCGTTCAGGACAGGGGACGGCTACACCTTC
CASSYSFRTGDGYTF
>TRBJ2-1|TRBD2|-|TRBV20-1
TGCAGTGCTACTTCGGGGGGTGAGCAGTTCTTC
CSATSGGEQFF
>TRBJ2-1|TRBD2|-|TRBV5-1
TGCGCCAGCAGCTGGGATCGGACTAGCGGGATGGGGGAGCAGTTCTTC
CASSWDRTSGMGEQFF
>TRBJ1-1|-|-|TRBV20-1
TGCAGTGCTCTCCCTCAGAGGCGGCCGAACACTGAAGCTTTCTTT
CSALPQRRPNTEAFF
>TRBJ2-4|-|-|TRBV7-6
TGTGCCAGCAGCTTTAAAAGATGCAGGGCAACCAAAAACATTCAGTACTTC
CASSFKRCRATKNIQYF
>TRBJ2-7|-|-|TRBV5-4
TGTGCCAGCAGCAGACGCCCCGAGGAGTCGGAGTACGAGCAGTACTTC
CASSRRPEESEYEQYF
>TRBJ2-2|TRBD2|-|TRBV7-8
TGTGCCAGCAGCTTAGAGCGGCTAGCGGGACTCGGGGAGCTGTTTTTT
CASSLERLAGLGELFF
>TRBJ2-7|-|-|TRBV11-3
TGTGCCAGCAGCTTAGGTCAGCGGTACTCAGGCTCCTACGAGCAGTACTTC
CASSLGQRYSGSYEQYF